Listed here are 15 T cell receptor beta chains from one sample, sequenced in a study of blood T cells in healthy people across ages (dated by TCRdb to about 2015). Libraries were constructed by 5' RACE. For sequencing, an Illumina HiSeq 2500 was employed. A second PCR of about 7 to 12 cycles was run with a J-beta primer mix and a sample-barcoded 5' primer. TCRdb reprocessing: public reads trimmed at Q25 with fastp, clones called with MiXCR, in-frame beta chains kept. Rows with a matching CDR3 protein are joined into one entry that keeps the most common DNA and genes. Present in this sample are 650,000 to 1,000,000 distinct CDR3 sequences, about 36% of which were seen just once. The top ten constitute approximately 12% of the sample. Sequenced: blood. All receptors come from a man younger than 35 in good health.

As to this clonotype: A much larger clonotype is one base distant, so this may be a read error. V usage is TRBV4-1 and J usage is TRBJ2-6; possibly TRBD1 for D (6 bases). The ends were cut back, 5 bases at V and 8 bases at J, with 19 bases in the middle. The CDR3 spans 16 residues. The V gene's germline CDR1 is MGHRA and CDR2 YSYEKL. CDR3 coding DNA: TGCGCCAGCAGCGCTCCGGGACATAGAAGGTCCAACGTCCTGACTTTC. Protein: CASSAPGHRRSNVLTF.

V and J are TRBV7-9 and TRBJ2-1; 8 bases match TRBD1. Germline CDR1 and CDR2: SEHNR and FQNEAQ (reference sequence). The CDR3 is made up of 14 amino acids. Losses at the gene ends were 1 base for V and 12 bases for J; bases not matched to a gene: 8. The CDR3 DNA reads TGTGCCAGCAGCTTAGTGACAGGGGATGCCGTGCAGTTCTTC. It yields the protein CASSLVTGDAVQFF.

In regard to this clonotype: The junction does not match germline at one end; this may be a read error. The rearrangement uses TRBV7-9 and TRBJ1-2; 9 bases are a match to TRBD1. Germline V lookup: CDR1 SEHNR, CDR2 FQNEAQ (reference sequence). This CDR3 contains 15 residues. The CDR3 loop is CASSLSFRTGAGHTF. The CDR3 region has the DNA TGTGCCAGCAGCTTAAGTTTCCGGACAGGGGCTGGCCACACCTTC.

Details on this clonotype: Compared with germline, one end of the junction differs, possibly owing to a read error. This chain joins TRBV4-3 and TRBJ2-5, with 8 bases fitting TRBD1. The CDR3 is made up of 19 amino acids. Per the germline V gene, CDR1 is LGHNA and CDR2 is YSLEER. The CDR3 loop reads CAGSQENTGIGTGQETQYF. As DNA, the CDR3 is TGCGCCGGCAGCCAAGAAAATACTGGGATCGGGACAGGCCAAGAGACCCAGTACTTC.

The chain uses TRBV29-1 and TRBJ1-1; no firm D call. V lost 4 bases to trimming and J lost 3 bases, with 15 bases between them. The CDR3 sequence is 14 residues long. The germline V gene has CDR1 SQVTM and CDR2 ANQGSEA. CDR3 sequence (DNA): TGCAGCGTTGTAAGTGGAGGGTGGTACACTGAAGCTTTCTTT. Translating gives CSVVSGGWYTEAFF.

This clonotype has just a few counts. The J gene is TRBJ2-2, the V gene TRBV7-9; 7 positions match TRBD1. CDR1 is SEHNR and CDR2 is FQNEAQ in the germline V gene (reference sequence). The CDR3 has 20 amino acids. J gave up 4 bases and V 0 bases, and 17 bases lay outside the gene matches. The CDR3 DNA is TGTGCCAGCAGCTTAGCTAAAGCCGTAATCCCGGACAGGCCCACCGGGGAGCTGTTTTTT. Translation: CASSLAKAVIPDRPTGELFF.

With regard to this clonotype: Being one base from a much bigger clone, this may be a read error. The chain uses TRBV12-3 or TRBV12-4 and TRBJ2-3; 8 bases are shared with TRBD2. This CDR3 has 16 residues. After removal of 5 bases from V and 1 base from J, the junction contained 8 bases not matched to a gene. CDR3 bases: TGTGCCAGCAGTCCCCCCAACGGGGGGGGCACAGATACGCAGTATTTT. It yields the protein CASSPPNGGGTDTQYF.

The rearrangement uses TRBV7-2 and TRBJ2-3; tentatively, D is TRBD1 or TRBD2 (6 bases each). The V and J ends lost 5 bases and 1 base respectively, with 16 bases between them. The CDR3 is made up of 16 amino acids. Germline V gene sequence: CDR1 SGHTA, CDR2 FQGNSA. CDR3 protein: CASSLSGRGGTDTQYF. CDR3 sequence (DNA): TGTGCCAGCAGCCTCAGCGGAAGGGGGGGCACAGATACGCAGTATTTT.

As regards this clonotype: The conserved phenylalanine or tryptophan normally closing the CDR3 is absent here, so this likely arose from a read error. The V and J genes are TRBV7-8 and TRBJ2-1; 7 nucleotides agree with TRBD1. The CDR3 runs 15 residues. With 4 bases clipped from V and 6 bases from J, the junction kept 9 bases outside the gene matches. From germline, CDR1 is SGHVS and CDR2 FQNEAQ. CDR3 coding DNA: TGTGCCAGCAGCTCCGAAGGACAGGCGGGCAATGAGCAGTTCTCC. Amino acids: CASSSEGQAGNEQFS.

V is TRBV6-2 or TRBV6-3 and J is TRBJ1-4, with D maybe TRBD1 (6 bases). The V gene's germline CDR1 is MNHEY and CDR2 SVGEGT. The CDR3 contains 12 residues. The V end lost 6 bases, the J end lost 12 bases, and 14 bases lay between the germline ends. The CDR3 loop is CASSPGTQELFF. CDR3 coding DNA: TGTGCCAGCAGCCCCGGGACACAAGAACTGTTTTTT.

This clonotype showed up many times. The chain employs TRBV20-1 and TRBJ1-2, with 8 bases fitting TRBD1. J gave up 6 bases and V 0 bases, and 3 bases lay outside the gene matches. The germline CDR1 and CDR2 sequences are DFQATT and SNEGSKA (reference sequence). This CDR3 region has 13 residues. DNA for the CDR3: TGCAGTGCTAGAGAAACAGGGGGACATGGCTACACCTTC. Its translation: CSARETGGHGYTF.

V and J are TRBV9 and TRBJ2-1; 8 bases line up with TRBD2. Looked up from germline, CDR1 is SGDLS and CDR2 is YYNGEE. V lost 0 bases to trimming and J lost 5 bases; unmatched junction nucleotides: 13. The CDR3 runs to 18 residues. CDR3 protein: CASSVVGSGATLNNEQFF. The CDR3 region has the DNA TGTGCCAGCAGCGTAGTGGGTAGCGGGGCTACACTTAACAATGAGCAGTTCTTC.

The chain carries TRBV9 and TRBJ1-1; no firm D call. From germline, CDR1 is SGDLS and CDR2 YYNGEE. The V gene lost 0 bases and the J gene lost 2 bases, with 17 bases spanning the gap. The CDR3 contains 17 residues. The CDR3 DNA is TGTGCCAGCAGCGTAGGGAAAGGGCCAGGCCGAAACACTGAAGCTTTCTTT. As protein: CASSVGKGPGRNTEAFF.

With regard to this clonotype: This may be a read error: a much more frequent sequence differs by one nucleotide. The chain recombines TRBV5-1 with TRBJ2-3, with 8 bases that match TRBD1. The germline gives CDR1 SGHRS, CDR2 YFSETQ. The CDR3 runs 15 residues. CDR3 DNA sequence: TGCGCCGGCAGCCCGACAGGGGATTCCACAGATACGCAGTATTTT. Translated, it gives CAGSPTGDSTDTQYF.

The V gene is TRBV4-3, the J gene TRBJ2-2, with 12 bases lining up with TRBD2. The V gene's germline CDR1 is LGHNA and CDR2 YSLEER. Trimming removed 1 base from V and 5 bases from J; junction bases left unmatched: 5. This CDR3 comprises 17 residues. The CDR3: CASSQGTSGDYTGELFF. The CDR3 DNA reads TGCGCCAGCAGCCAAGGGACTAGCGGGGATTATACCGGGGAGCTGTTTTTT.